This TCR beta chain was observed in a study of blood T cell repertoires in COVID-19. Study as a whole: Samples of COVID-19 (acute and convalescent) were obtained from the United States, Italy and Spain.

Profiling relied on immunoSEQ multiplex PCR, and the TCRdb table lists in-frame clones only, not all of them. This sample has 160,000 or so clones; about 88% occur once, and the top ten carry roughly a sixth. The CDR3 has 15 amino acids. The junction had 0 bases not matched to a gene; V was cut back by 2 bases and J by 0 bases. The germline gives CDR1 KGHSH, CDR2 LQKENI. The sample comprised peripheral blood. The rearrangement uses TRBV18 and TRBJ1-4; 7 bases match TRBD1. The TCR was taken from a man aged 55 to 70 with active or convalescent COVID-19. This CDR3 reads CASSPGTATNEKLFF. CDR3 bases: TGTGCCAGCTCACCAGGGACAGCAACTAATGAAAAACTGTTTTTT.